The T cell receptor (beta chain) described here comes from a study of T cell responses to AZD1222 COVID-19 vaccine. General study points: The donors showed a predominance of white British ancestry and of females, with possible underestimation of clonal diversity.

On this clone itself: The antigen remains undetermined.

The germline V gene encodes CDR1 MNHEY and CDR2 SMNVEV (reference sequence). Trimming shortened V by 5 bases and J by 1 base, and 18 bases separated the two germline ends. CDR3 length: 16 amino acids. TCRdb keeps only in-frame clones here, not all; method: immunoSEQ multiplex PCR. The sample lists some 79,000 clones; around three quarters were seen once. Sequences were derived from peripheral blood, sampled 28 days after the second AZD1222 dose. This TCR was sampled from an adult who received the AZD1222 COVID-19 vaccine. V usage is TRBV27 and J usage is TRBJ2-7, with D tentatively TRBD1 (5 bases). The CDR3 DNA is TGTGCCAGCAGTCCTGACAGTGACTCCTCGTCCTACGAGCAGTACTTC. This codes for CASSPDSDSSSYEQYF.